The present entry profiles one T cell receptor (beta chain) with its context. Its antigen is still unknown. Different DNA sequences within this sample yield the same CDR3. The record originates from a study of shared clonotypes between healthy human individuals. Overall study results and limits: All-four-donor shared clonotypes had higher generation probabilities than non-shared clonotypes did. Roughly 5% of naive CD4 clonotypes were common to a handful of donors.

For sorted subsets, approximately 200 ng DNA per replicate equaled tens of thousands of T cell genomes. The authors' processing: Because ImmunoSEQ provided only junction sequences with no quality scores, the filtering differed. Measured with immunoSEQ multiplex PCR; TCRdb has only the in-frame clones, and not every one. D and trimming come from the DNA, and the V and J calls and clone size come from that table. The table lists just over 2,000,000 clones, 90% to 95% of them singletons. With 0 bases clipped from V and 3 bases from J, the junction kept 3 bases outside the gene matches. Germline CDR1 SGHRS, CDR2 YFSETQ. The CDR3 spans 14 residues.

The source material was naive CD4+ T cells sorted from blood. The subset was: CD45RA+ positively selected. This clonotype was sampled from a man younger than 30 in good health. The chain employs TRBV5-1 and TRBJ2-7, with TRBD1 identical over 7 bases. The CDR3 here is CASSLGQGVYEQYF. Here the CDR3 DNA reads TGCGCCAGCAGCTTGGGACAGGGAGTCTACGAGCAGTACTTC. Variable domain in full (rest from reference TRBV5-1 and TRBJ2-7): KAGVTQTPRYLIKTRGQQVTLSCSPISGHRSVSWYQQTPGQGLQFLFEYFSETQRNKGNFPGRFSGRQFSNSRSEMNVSTLELGDSALYLCASSLGQGVYEQYFGPGTRLTVT.